These T cell receptor beta chains were read from a single sample in a study of shared clonotypes between healthy human individuals. Generated by immunoSEQ multiplex PCR, the TCRdb table keeps only in-frame clones and is missing some. The sample holds under 2,500,000 clones; nearly 97% are singletons and the top ten take less than 0.15%. The sequenced sample was naive CD4+ T cells sorted from blood. The origin of the receptors is a man younger than 30 in good health. The CDR3 runs from the conserved cysteine through the conserved F or W. The order of the fields is J gene, V gene, clone size, D gene, CDR3 DNA, CDR3 protein. The D gene is left open where the match is weak. A row's size may be missing; if present it is once, few, many or a size class.

TRBJ1-1 TRBV5-4 - - TGTGCCAGCAGCTTGGTTGGCCCCCGGGCCCCCACTGAAGCTTTCTTT CASSLVGPRAPTEAFF
TRBJ2-7 TRBV11-2 - - TGTGCCAGCAGCTTTACTGGCTTCTCCTACGAGCAGTACTTC CASSFTGFSYEQYF
TRBJ2-7 TRBV10-3 - - TGTGCCGCTTCTTCTGGTTACGAGCAGTACTTC CAASSGYEQYF
TRBJ1-2 TRBV6-1 - TRBD1 TGTGCCAGCAGAACGCTGACAGGGGGAAACTATGGCTACACCTTC CASRTLTGGNYGYTF
TRBJ1-1 TRBV10-1 - - TGCGCCAGCAGTGGACGGGACACTGAAGCTTTCTTT CASSGRDTEAFF
TRBJ2-1 TRBV7-9 - - TGTGCCAGCAGCTTGTTCCAAGGGTCAAAATTTAATGAGCAGTTCTTC CASSLFQGSKFNEQFF
TRBJ1-5 TRBV2 - - TGTGCCAGCAGCCGGGGGCAGCCCCAGCATTTT CASSRGQPQHF
TRBJ1-5 TRBV30 - TRBD1 TGTGCCTACGGGTCAGGGACAGGGTTCACCTCAGGCGACAATCAGCCCCAGCATTTT CAYGSGTGFTSGDNQPQHF
TRBJ2-3 TRBV5-6 - TRBD2 TGTGCCAGCGGAGCCCCTGGACTAGCGAGCTTGGGTACGCAGTATTTT CASGAPGLASLGTQYF
TRBJ2-1 TRBV7-9 once TRBD1 TGTGCCAGCAGCTTACGAGGGGGCGACCATGAGCAGTTCTTC CASSLRGGDHEQFF
TRBJ2-3 TRBV2 - TRBD1 TGTGCCAGCAGTGTACAGGGGGATAACCCCACAGATACGCAGTATTTT CASSVQGDNPTDTQYF
TRBJ2-3 TRBV11-2 - - TGTGCCAGCAGCCCTATCCACGGGGGGCTCACAGATACGCAGTATTTT CASSPIHGGLTDTQYF
TRBJ2-5 TRBV5-4 - TRBD1 TGTGCCAGCAGCTTGGTAGGCAGGGGGTTCCAAGAGACCCAGTACTTC CASSLVGRGFQETQYF
TRBJ1-3 TRBV29-1 - - TGCAGCGTTGGTGGCCTAGGCTCTGGAAACACCATATATTTT CSVGGLGSGNTIYF
TRBJ1-1 TRBV7-9 - TRBD1 TGTGCCAGCAGCTTTGAACAGGGGGGAGCTTTCTTT CASSFEQGGAFF
TRBJ1-3 TRBV30 - - TGTGCCTGGAGTGTACGGGCAGGCTCTGGAAACACCATATATTTT CAWSVRAGSGNTIYF
TRBJ2-1 TRBV2 - TRBD2 TGTGCCAGCAGTGTGGCTCGAGCCGGGACTAGCGGGAGTAGGGCCTACAATGAGCAGTTCTTC CASSVARAGTSGSRAYNEQFF
TRBJ2-7 TRBV6-5 - TRBD1 TGTGCCAGCAGTTACTCAGGGACAGGCGTATACGAGCAGTACTTC CASSYSGTGVYEQYF
TRBJ2-2 TRBV2 - - TGTGCCAGCAGACCCCAGGTCGGGGCGAACACCGGGGAGCTGTTTTTT CASRPQVGANTGELFF
TRBJ2-6 TRBV9 - - TGTGCCAGCAGCGTCAGCCGACGGTTACTATCATCTGGGGCCAACGTCCTGACTTTC CASSVSRRLLSSGANVLTF
TRBJ2-2 TRBV6-5 - - TGTGCCAGCAACCCGGACCGATTAACCGGGGAGCTGTTTTTT CASNPDRLTGELFF
TRBJ2-7 TRBV5-4 - TRBD1 TGTGCCAGCAGCCAGACAGGGGGCCCCCCTCCACTATACGAGCAGTACTTC CASSQTGGPPPLYEQYF
TRBJ1-2 TRBV10-2 - TRBD1 TGCGCCAGCAGCGATGAATCGACAGGGAACTATGGCTACACCTTC CASSDESTGNYGYTF
TRBJ2-7 TRBV7-9 - TRBD1 TGTGCCAGCAGCTTTACACAGGGGGGAGGCGAGCAGTACTTC CASSFTQGGGEQYF
TRBJ2-5 TRBV4-1 - TRBD1 TGCGCCAGCTCTGCAGGGGGCTTGGGGGAGACCCAGTACTTC CASSAGGLGETQYF
TRBJ2-7 TRBV27 - - TGTGCCAGCACCAGTCGAACGGGACTCTACGAGCAGTACTTC CASTSRTGLYEQYF